This T cell receptor (beta chain) derives from a study of high-grade serous ovarian cancer treatment subgroups. This clone was seen a single time. Tumor samples were taken before definitive surgery or chemotherapy. Data came from immunoSEQ multiplex PCR; TCRdb stores just in-frame clones and leaves some out. The repertoire holds around 1,000 clones, approximately 61% seen once, with 25% in the top ten. CDR3 length: 16 amino acids. Germline V gene lookup returns CDR1 SGHDN and CDR2 FVKESK. V was trimmed by 2 bases and J by 5 bases, leaving 18 bases between them. The V gene is TRBV14, the J gene TRBJ2-5, with a weak D call TRBD1 (6 bases). The sequenced material came from tumor tissue. The receptor was isolated from a human donor with high-grade serous ovarian cancer. The DNA for the CDR3 is TGTGCCAGCAGCCAAATCAACCAGGGGATAACGGAGACCCAGTACTTC. It encodes CASSQINQGITETQYF.